The sequence of this T cell receptor (beta chain) was determined in a study of blood T cell repertoires in COVID-19. The CDR3 length is 17 residues. V lost 4 bases and J 0 bases, leaving 13 bases between the germline ends. The germline gives CDR1 MNHEY, CDR2 SVGEGT. The study drew participants aged about 18 to 90 years from roughly 25 US areas. As handled by the study authors: The assay estimated nucleated cells by amplifying reference gene primers. Clones were read by immunoSEQ multiplex PCR, and TCRdb kept only the in-frame ones, dropping some. V and J calls and clone size are copied from that table; D and trimming were computed from the DNA. The sample has 300,000 to 450,000 clones, roughly 87% seen once; the top ten hold more than 1%.

This sequence was found in a woman in her 30s who had recovered from COVID-19. The chain links TRBV6-2 or TRBV6-3 to TRBJ2-6, with D maybe TRBD1 (6 bases). The sequenced sample consisted of PBMCs or T cells enriched from blood (not recorded which). The CDR3 loop is CASSLGQLGSGANVLTF. The DNA of the CDR3 is TGTGCCAGCAGTTTAGGACAGTTAGGCTCTGGGGCCAACGTCCTGACTTTC.